A single sample is the source of the 24 T cell receptor beta chains below, sequenced in a study of shared clonotypes between healthy human individuals. Only in-frame clones appear in the TCRdb table, and some are missing; sequencing was by immunoSEQ multiplex PCR. Seen here are 2 million to 2.5 million clones, roughly 94% observed once, and the top ten hold 0.1% to 0.15%. Material: naive CD4+ T cells sorted from blood. The subset here: CD45RA+ positively selected. The receptor set was obtained from a man between 18 and 35 years old in good health.

The CDR3 sequence is CASSPPLLSQKKLFF. The CDR3 nucleotides are TGTGCCAGCTCACCACCGCTTTTGTCCCAAAAAAAACTGTTTTTT. The chain recombines TRBV18 with TRBJ1-4; no firm D call. Trimming pared 0 bases from V and 9 bases from J, leaving 14 bases between. Germline V gene lookup returns CDR1 KGHSH and CDR2 LQKENI. CDR3 length: 15 amino acids.

Concerning this clone itself: Other nucleotide sequences in the sample specify the same CDR3. The chain couples TRBV7-9 to TRBJ1-6; D is unresolved. Germline V gene lookup returns CDR1 SEHNR and CDR2 FQNEAQ (reference sequence). The V and J ends lost 2 bases and 7 bases respectively, with 12 bases between them. The CDR3 covers 15 residues. The CDR3 region has the DNA TGTGCCAGCAGCTTAAGGGCCGGAGGGAATTCACCCCTCCACTTT. Protein sequence: CASSLRAGGNSPLHF.

The genes are TRBV9 and TRBJ2-2, with D possibly matching TRBD2 (6 bases). There are 15 residues in the CDR3. With 2 bases removed from V and 7 bases from J, the gap between germline ends came to 15 bases. The germline V gene encodes CDR1 SGDLS and CDR2 YYNGEE. This chain's CDR3 is CASSVGGAGIGELFF. The CDR3 bases are TGTGCCAGCAGCGTTGGAGGAGCGGGTATCGGGGAGCTGTTTTTT.

This clone was detected once. Other nucleotide sequences from this sample produce the same CDR3. The chain uses TRBV7-2 and TRBJ1-2; TRBD1 matches 8 bases. This CDR3 has 14 residues. J lost 2 bases, V lost 1 base, and 0 bases had no gene match. CDR1 and CDR2 (germline): SGHTA, FQGNSA. CDR3 coding DNA: TGTGCCAGCAGCTTAGGACAGGGGAACTATGGCTACACCTTC. It encodes CASSLGQGNYGYTF.

The genes are TRBV5-1 and TRBJ1-2, with 7 bases lining up with TRBD1. V lost 4 bases to trimming and J lost 6 bases; unmatched junction nucleotides: 15. Germline CDR1 is SGHRS and CDR2 is YFSETQ. The CDR3 contains 16 residues. The CDR3 DNA reads as TGCGCCAGCAGCGGGAATCGACAGGGCGGAGGAAATGGCTACACCTTC. Translating it yields CASSGNRQGGGNGYTF.

The chain joins TRBV11-2 to TRBJ2-5; no firm D call. Germline V CDR1 and CDR2: SGHAT, FQNNGV. This CDR3 contains 13 residues. The V end was cut by 7 bases, the J end by 7 bases, with 16 bases between. Here the CDR3 DNA reads TGTGCCAGCACCCCAGATAGAGGTTTGACCCAGTACTTC. Translating gives CASTPDRGLTQYF. Full variable domain (rest looked up from reference TRBV11-2 and TRBJ2-5): EAGVAQSPRYKIIEKRQSVAFWCNPISGHATLYWYQQILGQGPKLLIQFQNNGVVDDSQLPKDRFSAERLKGVDSTLKIQPAKLEDSAVYLCASTPDRGLTQYFGPGTRLLVL.

The rearrangement links TRBV2 to TRBJ2-5; 15 bases fit TRBD2. V lost 5 bases, J lost 5 bases, and 6 bases stayed unmatched. Germline V CDR1 and CDR2: SNHLY, FYNNEI. The CDR3 runs to 16 residues. The CDR3 sequence: CASSTRTSGGAETQYF. In DNA, the CDR3 is TGTGCCAGCAGTACCAGGACTAGCGGGGGGGCTGAGACCCAGTACTTC.

The chain couples TRBV7-9 to TRBJ1-4, with D hard to call. This CDR3 region has 14 residues. The germline CDR1 and CDR2 sequences are SEHNR and FQNEAQ (reference sequence). V lost 3 bases and J 0 bases, leaving 5 bases between the germline ends. DNA of the CDR3: TGTGCCAGCAGCTTTATAGCAACTAATGAAAAACTGTTTTTT. This sequence encodes CASSFIATNEKLFF. The complete variable domain, with remaining parts taken from reference TRBV7-9 and TRBJ1-4, reads DTGVSQNPRHKITKRGQNVTFRCDPISEHNRLYWYRQTLGQGPEFLTYFQNEAQLEKSRLLSDRFSAERPKGSFSTLEIQRTEQGDSAMYLCASSFIATNEKLFFGSGTQLSVL.

The chain links TRBV7-2 to TRBJ2-5; the D call may be TRBD1 or TRBD2 (5 bases each). Germline lookup yields CDR1 SGHTA and CDR2 FQGNSA. The length of the CDR3 is 15 residues. Trimming shortened V by 5 bases and J by 5 bases, and 18 bases separated the two germline ends. Here the CDR3 reads CASSPEASGAETQYF. CDR3 coding DNA: TGTGCCAGCAGCCCAGAGGCCTCCGGGGCGGAGACCCAGTACTTC.

The genes are TRBV5-1 and TRBJ2-6; 9 bases are shared with TRBD1. The V gene's germline CDR1 is SGHRS and CDR2 YFSETQ. The CDR3 has 18 amino acids. Trimming cost V 4 bases and J 1 base; bases outside gene matches: 9. The CDR3 reads CASSTRQGDLSGANVLTF. Written as DNA, the CDR3 is TGCGCCAGCAGCACAAGACAGGGGGATCTATCTGGGGCCAACGTCCTGACTTTC.

V and J are TRBV4-3 and TRBJ2-1; D is undetermined. Germline CDR1 reads LGHNA; CDR2 reads YSLEER. V was cut by 1 base and J by 4 bases, with 8 bases left in between. The CDR3 is 14 amino acids. CDR3 in DNA: TGCGCCAGCAGCCAAGGCGGCTCGTACAATGAGCAGTTCTTC. Residues: CASSQGGSYNEQFF.

About this clone itself: This sample also contains other DNA sequences that code for the same CDR3. V is TRBV27 and J is TRBJ2-3; D is unclear. The ends were cut back, 2 bases at V and 6 bases at J, with 6 bases in the middle. The germline CDR1 and CDR2 sequences are MNHEY and SMNVEV (reference sequence). This CDR3 is 12 amino acids long. CDR3 DNA: TGTGCCAGCAGTTTAGTTGGGGATACGCAGTATTTT. It is translated as CASSLVGDTQYF.

The genes are TRBV10-2 and TRBJ2-5; 9 bases fit TRBD1. The length of the CDR3 is 14 residues. V was clipped by 8 bases and J by 3 bases; unmatched bases: 7. Germline V gene lookup returns CDR1 WSHSY and CDR2 SAAADI. Here the CDR3 DNA reads TGCGCCAGCGGGACAGGGTACCACGAAGAGACCCAGTACTTC. Translated, it gives CASGTGYHEETQYF.

The rearrangement links TRBV4-1 to TRBJ2-3; TRBD2 might be the D (5 bases). The CDR3 sequence is 13 residues long. Looked up from germline, CDR1 is MGHRA and CDR2 is YSYEKL. Trimming took off 4 bases at V and 4 bases at J, with 9 bases between the two ends. The CDR3 nucleotides are TGCGCCAGCAGCCCCGGGAACCCAGATACGCAGTATTTT. It specifies CASSPGNPDTQYF.

The chain carries TRBV27 and TRBJ1-5; D gene uncertain. The CDR3 has 15 amino acids. Trimming left V 1 base short and J 0 bases short, with 7 bases between. Per the germline V gene, CDR1 is MNHEY and CDR2 is SMNVEV (reference sequence). DNA for the CDR3: TGTGCCAGCAGTTTATACAGCTATAGCAATCAGCCCCAGCATTTT. It translates to CASSLYSYSNQPQHF.

The V call is TRBV6-1, the J call TRBJ1-1, with a possible D match to TRBD1 (5 bases). Germline CDR1 MNHNS, CDR2 SASEGT. V was clipped by 4 bases and J by 11 bases, with 26 bases between them. The CDR3 has 16 residues. The CDR3 nucleotides read TGTGCCAGCAGTGCGGTGGTTGGGGGAGGGCTCAACTGGGCTTTCTTT. Amino acids: CASSAVVGGGLNWAFF.

CDR3 residues: CASSQEDNEQFF. DNA of the CDR3: TGTGCCAGCAGCCAAGAGGACAATGAGCAGTTCTTC. V is TRBV6-6 and J is TRBJ2-1, with D unresolved. V was trimmed by 6 bases and J by 5 bases, leaving 8 bases between them. This CDR3 is built from 12 residues. Germline lookup yields CDR1 MNHNY and CDR2 SVGAGI (reference sequence).

The genes are TRBV14 and TRBJ2-4; no reliable D call. The CDR3 length is 13 residues. The V gene's germline CDR1 is SGHDN and CDR2 FVKESK. Trimming removed 1 base at V and 2 bases at J, with 3 bases between. The DNA of the CDR3 is TGTGCCAGCAGCCAAGGAACCAAAAACATTCAGTACTTC. Its protein product is CASSQGTKNIQYF.

CDR3 in amino acids: CASSLGTVKYNEQFF. In nucleotides, the CDR3 is TGTGCCAGCTCGCTTGGGACAGTTAAATACAATGAGCAGTTCTTC. The V gene is TRBV18, the J gene TRBJ2-1; TRBD1 agrees at 7 bases. The ends lost 6 bases at V and 4 bases at J; junction bases unmatched: 9. The length of the CDR3 is 15 residues. Germline lookup yields CDR1 KGHSH and CDR2 LQKENI.

The genes are TRBV30 and TRBJ1-1; D is perhaps TRBD1 (5 bases). This CDR3 has 14 amino acids. Germline V CDR1 and CDR2: GTSNPN, SVGIG (reference sequence). V was clipped by 4 bases and J by 0 bases, with 12 bases between them. The CDR3 spells CAWIEQVMNTEAFF. For the CDR3, the DNA is TGTGCCTGGATAGAACAGGTGATGAACACTGAAGCTTTCTTT.

As concerns this clone: This CDR3 is also generated by other DNA sequences in the sample. The rearrangement links TRBV27 to TRBJ1-1; D gene uncertain. Germline CDR1 MNHEY, CDR2 SMNVEV (reference sequence). Between the trimmed V and J ends, which lost 0 bases and 2 bases, there was a span of 4 bases. The CDR3 loop spans 13 amino acids. CDR3 sequence (DNA): TGTGCCAGCAGTTTATCCAGAAACACTGAAGCTTTCTTT. It specifies CASSLSRNTEAFF.

The rearrangement joins TRBV2 to TRBJ2-3, with 7 bases fitting TRBD1. Losses at the gene ends were 10 bases for V and 1 base for J; bases not matched to a gene: 2. CDR3 length: 12 residues. CDR1 is SNHLY and CDR2 is FYNNEI in the germline V gene. DNA for the CDR3: TGTGCCAACACAGGGGGCACAGATACGCAGTATTTT. It specifies CANTGGTDTQYF.

V gene TRBV7-9 combines with J gene TRBJ1-5; D is ambiguous. CDR1 and CDR2 from the germline V gene are SEHNR and FQNEAQ (reference sequence). The CDR3 runs 13 residues. Trimming left V 5 bases short and J 5 bases short, with 10 bases between. CDR3 sequence reads: CASSRTFDQPQHF. The CDR3 DNA reads as TGTGCCAGCAGCCGGACGTTCGATCAGCCCCAGCATTTT.

This clone came up a few times. The chain uses TRBV2 and TRBJ2-7; tentative D call: TRBD2 (6 bases). V lost 7 bases and J lost 2, with 15 bases in between. The CDR3 consists of 14 residues. CDR1 is SNHLY and CDR2 is FYNNEI in the germline V gene. The CDR3 coding sequence is TGTGCCAGCACCTTGGGACTCCAAGCCTACGAGCAGTACTTC. Amino acids: CASTLGLQAYEQYF. Variable domain in full (rest from reference TRBV2 and TRBJ2-7): EPEVTQTPSHQVTQMGQEVILRCVPISNHLYFYWYRQILGQKVEFLVSFYNNEISEKSEIFDDQFSVERPDGSNFTLKIRSTKLEDSAMYFCASTLGLQAYEQYFGPGTRLTVT.